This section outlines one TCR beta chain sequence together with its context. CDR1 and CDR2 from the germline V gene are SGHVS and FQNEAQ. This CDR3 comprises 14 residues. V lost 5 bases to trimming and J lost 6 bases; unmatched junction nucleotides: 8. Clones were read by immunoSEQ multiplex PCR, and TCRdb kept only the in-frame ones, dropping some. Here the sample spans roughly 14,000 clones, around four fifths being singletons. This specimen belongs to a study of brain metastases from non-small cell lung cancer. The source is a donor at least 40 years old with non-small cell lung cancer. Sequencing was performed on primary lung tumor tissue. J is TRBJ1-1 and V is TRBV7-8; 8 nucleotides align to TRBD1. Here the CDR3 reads CASSKDRVAPEAFF. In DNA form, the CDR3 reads TGTGCCAGCAGCAAGGACAGGGTGGCGCCTGAAGCTTTCTTT.